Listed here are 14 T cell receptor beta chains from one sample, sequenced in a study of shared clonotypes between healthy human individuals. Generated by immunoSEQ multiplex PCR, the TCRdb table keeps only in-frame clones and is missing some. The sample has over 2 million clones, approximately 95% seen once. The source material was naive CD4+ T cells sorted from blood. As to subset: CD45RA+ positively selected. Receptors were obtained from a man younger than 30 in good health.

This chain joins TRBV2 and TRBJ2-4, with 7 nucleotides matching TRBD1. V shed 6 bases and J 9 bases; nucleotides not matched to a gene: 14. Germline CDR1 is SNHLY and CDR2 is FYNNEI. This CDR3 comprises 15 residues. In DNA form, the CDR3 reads TGTGCCAGCAGATTCACCGGGACAGAGGGAGCCATTCAGTACTTC. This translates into CASRFTGTEGAIQYF.

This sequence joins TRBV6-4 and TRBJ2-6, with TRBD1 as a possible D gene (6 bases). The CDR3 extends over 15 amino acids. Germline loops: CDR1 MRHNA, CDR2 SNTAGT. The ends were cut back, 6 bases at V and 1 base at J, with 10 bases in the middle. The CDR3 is CASRDSSSGANVLTF. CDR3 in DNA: TGTGCCAGCAGGGACAGTTCTTCTGGGGCCAACGTCCTGACTTTC.

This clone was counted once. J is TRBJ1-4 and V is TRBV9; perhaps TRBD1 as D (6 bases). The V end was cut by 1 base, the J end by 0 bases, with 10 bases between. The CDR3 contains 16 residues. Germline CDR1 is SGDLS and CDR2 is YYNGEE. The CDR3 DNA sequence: TGTGCCAGCAGCGTACGGGGGGCTGCAACTAATGAAAAACTGTTTTTT. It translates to CASSVRGAATNEKLFF.

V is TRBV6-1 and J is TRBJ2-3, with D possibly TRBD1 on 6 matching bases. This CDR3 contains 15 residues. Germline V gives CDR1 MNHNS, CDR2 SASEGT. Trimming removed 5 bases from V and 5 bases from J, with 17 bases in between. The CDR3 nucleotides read TGTGCCAGCAGTCCGCGCCGGGTACAGGGAGATACGCAGTATTTT. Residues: CASSPRRVQGDTQYF.

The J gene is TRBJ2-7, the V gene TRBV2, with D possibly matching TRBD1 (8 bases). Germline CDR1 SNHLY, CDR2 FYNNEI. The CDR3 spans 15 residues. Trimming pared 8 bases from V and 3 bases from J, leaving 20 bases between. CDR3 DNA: TGTGCCAGCGGCCACGGACAGGGAGGGAACTACGAGCAGTACTTC. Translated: CASGHGQGGNYEQYF.

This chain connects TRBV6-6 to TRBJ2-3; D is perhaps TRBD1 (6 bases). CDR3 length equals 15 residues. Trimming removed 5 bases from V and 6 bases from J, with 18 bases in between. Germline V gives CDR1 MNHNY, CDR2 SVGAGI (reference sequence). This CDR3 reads CASSPQGSRRDTQYF. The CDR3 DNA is TGTGCCAGCAGTCCGCAGGGGTCCAGAAGGGATACGCAGTATTTT.

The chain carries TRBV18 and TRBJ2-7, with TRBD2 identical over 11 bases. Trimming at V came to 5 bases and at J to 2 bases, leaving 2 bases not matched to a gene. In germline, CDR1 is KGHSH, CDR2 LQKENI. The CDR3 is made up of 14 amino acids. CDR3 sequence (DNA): TGTGCCAGCTCAGATAGCGGGGGGGCCTACGAGCAGTACTTC. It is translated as CASSDSGGAYEQYF.

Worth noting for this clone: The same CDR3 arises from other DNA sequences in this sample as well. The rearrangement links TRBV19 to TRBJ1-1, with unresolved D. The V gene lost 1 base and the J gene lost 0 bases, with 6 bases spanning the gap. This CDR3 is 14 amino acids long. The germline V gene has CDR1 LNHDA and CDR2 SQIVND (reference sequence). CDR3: CASSIGQLNTEAFF. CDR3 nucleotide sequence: TGTGCCAGTAGTATAGGGCAGCTGAACACTGAAGCTTTCTTT.

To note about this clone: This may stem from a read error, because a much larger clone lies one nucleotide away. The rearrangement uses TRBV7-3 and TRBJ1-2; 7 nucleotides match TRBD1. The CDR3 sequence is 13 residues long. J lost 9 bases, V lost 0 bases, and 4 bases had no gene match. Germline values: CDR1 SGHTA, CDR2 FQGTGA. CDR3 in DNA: TGTGCCAGCAGCTTAACCCGGACAGGCAGCTACACCTTC. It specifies CASSLTRTGSYTF.

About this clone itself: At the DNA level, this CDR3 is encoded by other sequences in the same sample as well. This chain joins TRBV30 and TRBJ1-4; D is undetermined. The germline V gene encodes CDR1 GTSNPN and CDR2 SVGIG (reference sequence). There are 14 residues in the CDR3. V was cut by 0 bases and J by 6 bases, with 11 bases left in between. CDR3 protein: CAWSVGGSDEKLFF. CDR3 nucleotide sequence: TGTGCCTGGAGTGTTGGAGGGTCTGATGAAAAACTGTTTTTT.

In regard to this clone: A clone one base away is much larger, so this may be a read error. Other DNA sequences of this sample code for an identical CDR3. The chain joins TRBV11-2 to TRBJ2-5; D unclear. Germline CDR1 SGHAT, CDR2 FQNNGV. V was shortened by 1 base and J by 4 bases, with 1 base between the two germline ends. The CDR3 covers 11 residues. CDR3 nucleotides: TGTGCCAGCAGCTTAGCAGAGACCCAGTACTTC. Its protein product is CASSLAETQYF. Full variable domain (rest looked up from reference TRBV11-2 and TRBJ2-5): EAGVAQSPRYKIIEKRQSVAFWCNPISGHATLYWYQQILGQGPKLLIQFQNNGVVDDSQLPKDRFSAERLKGVDSTLKIQPAKLEDSAVYLCASSLAETQYFGPGTRLLVL.

The CDR3 region has the DNA TGTGCCAGCGGATCTATGACAGGGGTGGATTCACCCCTCCACTTT. Translation: CASGSMTGVDSPLHF. The rearrangement uses TRBV6-1 and TRBJ1-6; 8 positions agree with TRBD1. The CDR3 totals 15 residues. Trimming took 8 bases from V and 8 from J; bases not matched to a gene: 11. Germline values: CDR1 MNHNS, CDR2 SASEGT.

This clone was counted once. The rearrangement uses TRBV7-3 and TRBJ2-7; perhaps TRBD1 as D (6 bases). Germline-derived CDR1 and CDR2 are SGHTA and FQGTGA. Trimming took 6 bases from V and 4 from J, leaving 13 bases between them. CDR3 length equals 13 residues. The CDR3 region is CASSPQQGYEQYF. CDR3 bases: TGTGCCAGCAGTCCTCAACAGGGTTACGAGCAGTACTTC.

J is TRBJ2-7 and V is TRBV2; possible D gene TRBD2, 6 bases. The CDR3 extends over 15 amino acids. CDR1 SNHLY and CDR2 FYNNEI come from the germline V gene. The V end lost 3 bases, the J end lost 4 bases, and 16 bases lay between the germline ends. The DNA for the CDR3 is TGTGCCAGCAGTGATGGGGCCCGAGGAGGGTACGAGCAGTACTTC. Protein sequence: CASSDGARGGYEQYF.